The 5 T cell receptor beta chains given below trace back to one sample, sequenced in a study of blood T cell repertoires in COVID-19. Only in-frame clones appear in the TCRdb table, and some are missing; sequencing was by immunoSEQ multiplex PCR. The data contain 250,000 to 300,000 clones, about 87% of them seen just once; the ten biggest clones take up less than 1.6%. The sequenced material came from peripheral blood. The receptors here all came from a woman aged 40 to 55 who had recovered from COVID-19.

The rearrangement uses TRBV5-4 and TRBJ1-2; 9 bases line up with TRBD1. Trimming took 0 bases from V and 6 from J; bases not matched to a gene: 6. This CDR3 has 15 residues. Germline lookup yields CDR1 SGHNT and CDR2 YYREEE (reference sequence). The CDR3 DNA reads as TGTGCCAGCAGCTTGGGGGACAGGGACAAGAATGGCTACACCTTC. Translated, it gives CASSLGDRDKNGYTF.

The chain recombines TRBV7-2 with TRBJ1-3, with D perhaps TRBD1 (5 bases). V gave up 4 bases and J gave up 6 bases, with 16 bases separating them. This CDR3 is built from 15 residues. Germline V gives CDR1 SGHTA, CDR2 FQGNSA. CDR3 protein: CASSSSPGWENTIYF. The CDR3 DNA is TGTGCCAGCAGCTCGAGCCCAGGGTGGGAAAACACCATATATTTT.

The chain carries TRBV10-2 and TRBJ1-1; D ambiguous. The CDR3 is made up of 16 amino acids. Per germline, CDR1 WSHSY and CDR2 SAAADI. Trimming shortened V by 6 bases and J by 2 bases, and 19 bases separated the two germline ends. CDR3 coding DNA: TGCGCCAGCAGCCCAATGTTGAGGGCGGGCAACACTGAAGCTTTCTTT. Protein: CASSPMLRAGNTEAFF.

The chain links TRBV4-3 to TRBJ1-3, with 9 bases lining up with TRBD1. Per germline, CDR1 LGHNA and CDR2 YSLEER. V shed 4 bases, J shed 0 bases, and the junction held 10 bases outside the gene matches. The CDR3 is 18 amino acids. The CDR3 reads CASSLTRGTGSSGNTIYF. In DNA form, the CDR3 reads TGCGCCAGCAGCCTTACTAGAGGGACAGGGAGCTCTGGAAACACCATATATTTT.

This rearrangement joins TRBV6-5 to TRBJ2-7; tentatively, D is TRBD2 (5 bases). V lost 4 bases and J lost 6, with 10 bases in between. The CDR3 runs to 12 residues. The germline V gene has CDR1 MNHEY and CDR2 SVGAGI. CDR3 protein: CASSFEGSEQYF. DNA of the CDR3: TGTGCCAGCAGTTTTGAAGGGAGCGAGCAGTACTTC.